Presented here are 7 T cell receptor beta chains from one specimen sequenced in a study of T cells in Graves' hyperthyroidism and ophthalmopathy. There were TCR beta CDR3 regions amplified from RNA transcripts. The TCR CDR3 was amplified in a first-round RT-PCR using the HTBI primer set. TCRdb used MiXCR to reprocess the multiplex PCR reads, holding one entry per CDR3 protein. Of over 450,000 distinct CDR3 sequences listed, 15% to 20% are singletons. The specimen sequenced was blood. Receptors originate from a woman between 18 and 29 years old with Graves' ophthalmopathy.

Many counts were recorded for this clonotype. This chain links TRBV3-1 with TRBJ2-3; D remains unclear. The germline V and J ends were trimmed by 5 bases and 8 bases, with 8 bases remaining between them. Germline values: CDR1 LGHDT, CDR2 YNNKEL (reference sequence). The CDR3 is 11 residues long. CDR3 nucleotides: TGTGCCAGCAGCAACCGACTTACGCAGTATTTT. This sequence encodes CASSNRLTQYF.

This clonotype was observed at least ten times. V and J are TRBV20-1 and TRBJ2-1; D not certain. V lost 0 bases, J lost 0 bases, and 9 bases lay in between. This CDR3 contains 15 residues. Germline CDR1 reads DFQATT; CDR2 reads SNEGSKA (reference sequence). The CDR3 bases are TGCAGTGCTAGAGATGAGCCGAGCTCCTACAATGAGCAGTTCTTC. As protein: CSARDEPSSYNEQFF.

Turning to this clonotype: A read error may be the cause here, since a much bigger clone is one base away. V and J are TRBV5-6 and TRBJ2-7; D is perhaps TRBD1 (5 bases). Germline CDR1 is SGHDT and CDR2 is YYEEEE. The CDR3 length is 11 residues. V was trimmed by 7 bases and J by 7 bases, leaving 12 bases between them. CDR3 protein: CASGHLNEQYF. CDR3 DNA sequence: TGTGCCAGCGGACACCTCAATGAGCAGTACTTC.

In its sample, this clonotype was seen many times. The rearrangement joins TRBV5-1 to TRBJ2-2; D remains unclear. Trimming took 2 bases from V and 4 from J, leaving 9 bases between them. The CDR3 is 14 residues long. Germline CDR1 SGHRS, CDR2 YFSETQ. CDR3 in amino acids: CASSLGSPTGELFF. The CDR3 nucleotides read TGCGCCAGCAGCTTAGGTAGTCCCACCGGGGAGCTGTTTTTT. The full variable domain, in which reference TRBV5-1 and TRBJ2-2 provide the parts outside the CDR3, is KAGVTQTPRYLIKTRGQQVTLSCSPISGHRSVSWYQQTPGQGLQFLFEYFSETQRNKGNFPGRFSGRQFSNSRSEMNVSTLELGDSALYLCASSLGSPTGELFFGEGSRLTVL.

This CDR3 reads CSAPTGGASQETQYF. DNA for the CDR3: TGCAGTGCCCCAACAGGGGGAGCTTCCCAAGAGACCCAGTACTTC. The V and J genes are TRBV20-1 and TRBJ2-5; 8 bases agree with TRBD1. The CDR3 loop spans 15 amino acids. CDR1 DFQATT and CDR2 SNEGSKA come from the germline V gene (reference sequence). The ends lost 6 bases at V and 1 base at J; junction bases unmatched: 10.

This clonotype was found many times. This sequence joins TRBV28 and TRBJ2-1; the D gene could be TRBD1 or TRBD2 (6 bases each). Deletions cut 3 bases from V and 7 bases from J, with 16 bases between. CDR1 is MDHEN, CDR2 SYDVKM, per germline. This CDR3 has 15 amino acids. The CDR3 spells CASSFEGGRGNEQFF. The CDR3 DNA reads TGTGCCAGCAGTTTTGAGGGGGGCCGAGGGAATGAGCAGTTCTTC.

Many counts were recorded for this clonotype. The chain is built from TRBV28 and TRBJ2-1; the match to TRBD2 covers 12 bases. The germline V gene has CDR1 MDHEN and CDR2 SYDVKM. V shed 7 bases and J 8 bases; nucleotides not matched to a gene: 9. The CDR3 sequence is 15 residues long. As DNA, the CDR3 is TGTGCCAGCATCGCTAGCGGGGGGGCATTAGATGAGCAGTTCTTC. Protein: CASIASGGALDEQFF.